The 25 T cell receptor beta chains presented below share a single source sample, sequenced in a study of T cell responses to AZD1222 COVID-19 vaccine. Data came from immunoSEQ multiplex PCR; TCRdb stores just in-frame clones and leaves some out. The sample carries 95,000 to 100,000 clones, about nine tenths recorded once. The specimen comprised peripheral blood, sampled 28 days after the second AZD1222 dose. The origin of the receptors is an adult who received the AZD1222 COVID-19 vaccine.

The chain couples TRBV9 to TRBJ2-2; D not certain. Germline V lookup: CDR1 SGDLS, CDR2 YYNGEE. The CDR3 covers 14 residues. V was shortened by 4 bases and J by 3 bases, with 10 bases between the two germline ends. CDR3 sequence: CASSLTTDTGELFF. The CDR3 DNA is TGTGCCAGCAGCTTAACCACGGACACCGGGGAGCTGTTTTTT.

As to this clone: Other DNA variants within this sample encode the same CDR3. The chain recombines TRBV30 with TRBJ1-3; tentative D call: TRBD1 (5 bases). The V end was cut by 5 bases, the J end by 0 bases, with 8 bases between. This CDR3 comprises 13 residues. Per the germline V gene, CDR1 is GTSNPN and CDR2 is SVGIG (reference sequence). The CDR3 is CAWQGDSGNTIYF. The CDR3 nucleotides are TGTGCCTGGCAAGGGGACTCTGGAAACACCATATATTTT.

The chain links TRBV19 to TRBJ2-3; 8 nucleotides agree with TRBD2. Germline loops: CDR1 LNHDA, CDR2 SQIVND (reference sequence). Trimming at V came to 5 bases and at J to 9 bases, leaving 4 bases not matched to a gene. The CDR3 is 12 amino acids. This CDR3 reads CASSPSGGTQYF. The DNA for the CDR3 is TGTGCCAGTAGTCCCTCGGGGGGGACGCAGTATTTT.

This chain connects TRBV5-1 to TRBJ1-6, with D uncertain. Trimming removed 1 base at V and 7 bases at J, with 9 bases between. The CDR3 spans 14 residues. Per the germline V gene, CDR1 is SGHRS and CDR2 is YFSETQ. The CDR3: CASSLLAQNSPLHF. In DNA form, the CDR3 reads TGCGCCAGCAGCTTGTTGGCCCAGAATTCACCCCTCCACTTT.

This clone was counted a single time. This chain connects TRBV3-1 (or the pseudogene TRBV3-2) to TRBJ2-6, with TRBD2 identical over 7 bases. The ends lost 4 bases at V and 0 bases at J; junction bases unmatched: 6. The CDR3 is made up of 17 amino acids. Germline V gene sequence: CDR1 LGHDT, CDR2 YNNKEL (reference sequence). The CDR3 nucleotides read TGTGCCAGCAGCCCCATGACTAGCCACTCTGGGGCCAACGTCCTGACTTTC. Protein product: CASSPMTSHSGANVLTF.

V is TRBV23-1 and J is TRBJ2-7; the match to TRBD1 covers 9 bases. TRBV23-1 is an open reading frame, and its role is uncertain. After removal of 2 bases from V and 4 bases from J, the junction contained 18 bases not matched to a gene. The CDR3 spans 19 residues. Written as DNA, the CDR3 is TGCGCCAGCAGTCAACAACGTCCCGGGACAGGGATCGATGCGTACGAGCAGTACTTC. Protein sequence: CASSQQRPGTGIDAYEQYF.

The chain employs TRBV10-3 and TRBJ2-5; maybe TRBD2 (5 bases). V dropped 4 bases and J dropped 5 bases, with 11 bases sitting between them. Germline V gene sequence: CDR1 ENHRY, CDR2 SYGVKD. The CDR3 spans 13 residues. CDR3 bases: TGTGCCATCAGTGCCGGGGTGGGGGAGACCCAGTACTTC. Amino acid sequence: CAISAGVGETQYF.

The V gene is TRBV12-3 or TRBV12-4, the J gene TRBJ2-3; unclear D gene. Between the trimmed V and J ends, which lost 6 bases and 6 bases, there was a span of 10 bases. CDR3 size: 12 residues. The chain's CDR3 is CASSRSADTQYF. The CDR3 bases are TGTGCCAGCAGCAGATCAGCCGATACGCAGTATTTT.

The J gene is TRBJ1-2, the V gene TRBV11-2; D gene uncertain. V gave up 4 bases and J gave up 0 bases, with 6 bases separating them. This CDR3 spans 13 amino acids. Germline CDR1 is SGHAT and CDR2 is FQNNGV. Here the CDR3 reads CASSSGPNYGYTF. The CDR3 DNA follows: TGTGCCAGCAGCTCAGGACCTAACTATGGCTACACCTTC.

This chain joins TRBV2 and TRBJ1-2; TRBD1 matches 8 bases. CDR1 SNHLY and CDR2 FYNNEI come from the germline V gene. There are 14 residues in the CDR3. Trimming cost V 6 bases and J 4 bases; bases outside gene matches: 7. The CDR3, as DNA: TGTGCCAGCAGGGAGGCAGGGGGCGGCTATGGCTACACCTTC. It is translated as CASREAGGGYGYTF.

The chain carries TRBV25-1 and TRBJ2-7; D call uncertain. There are 14 residues in the CDR3. Deletions cut 2 bases from V and 2 bases from J, with 10 bases between. CDR1 MGHDK and CDR2 SYGVNS come from the germline V gene. The CDR3 loop is CASSEDGGTYEQYF. The CDR3 bases are TGTGCCAGCAGTGAAGACGGCGGAACCTACGAGCAGTACTTC.

The CDR3 is CASSPQGAVGETQYF. The CDR3 coding sequence is TGTGCCAGCAGCCCACAGGGGGCGGTTGGAGAGACCCAGTACTTC. The chain recombines TRBV11-2 with TRBJ2-5, with 9 bases matching TRBD1. The CDR3 has 15 amino acids. CDR1 is SGHAT, CDR2 FQNNGV, per germline. The J segment lost 4 bases and the V segment lost 5 bases, leaving 8 bases of the junction unmatched.

The chain joins TRBV7-9 to TRBJ1-5; TRBD1 matches 7 bases. The trim removed 0 bases at V and 4 bases at J, leaving 3 bases unmatched. Germline values: CDR1 SEHNR, CDR2 FQNEAQ (reference sequence). This CDR3 comprises 15 residues. The CDR3 nucleotides are TGTGCCAGCAGCTTAGCGGGACAGACTAATCAGCCCCAGCATTTT. Protein sequence: CASSLAGQTNQPQHF.

The CDR3 sequence: CASSPRDSDIKQFF. The CDR3 bases are TGTGCCAGCAGTCCCCGGGACTCCGATATAAAGCAGTTCTTC. This chain uses TRBV11-3 with TRBJ2-1; possible D gene TRBD2, 6 bases. The CDR3 sequence is 14 residues long. Germline loops: CDR1 SGHNT, CDR2 YENEEA. The germline V and J ends were trimmed by 6 bases and 11 bases, with 20 bases remaining between them.

The chain is built from TRBV29-1 and TRBJ1-2; TRBD1 aligns across 8 bases. V shed 0 bases and J 6 bases; nucleotides not matched to a gene: 9. This CDR3 region has 15 residues. The germline V gene has CDR1 SQVTM and CDR2 ANQGSEA. The CDR3 DNA sequence: TGCAGCGTTGAAGAAGAACAGGGGGTCCATGATGGCTACACCTTC. Protein product: CSVEEEQGVHDGYTF. Using reference TRBV29-1 and TRBJ1-2 for the parts outside the CDR3, the full variable domain is SAVISQKPSRDICQRGTSLTIQCQVDSQVTMMFWYRQQPGQSLTLIATANQGSEATYESGFVIDKFPISRPNLTFSTLTVSNMSPEDSSIYLCSVEEEQGVHDGYTFGSGTRLTVV.

The V call is TRBV9, the J call TRBJ2-7; D is possibly TRBD1 or TRBD2 (5 bases each). This CDR3 region has 17 residues. V dropped 4 bases and J dropped 0 bases, with 20 bases sitting between them. The V gene's germline CDR1 is SGDLS and CDR2 YYNGEE. CDR3 region: CASSSEGRGLDSYEQYF. CDR3 bases: TGTGCCAGCAGCTCCGAGGGGCGTGGGCTAGACTCCTACGAGCAGTACTTC.

The gene calls are TRBV15 and TRBJ2-7; D is ambiguous. The CDR3 is 15 amino acids. In germline, CDR1 is LNHNV, CDR2 YYDKDF (reference sequence). Deletions cut 1 base from V and 5 bases from J, with 15 bases between. This CDR3 reads CATSRGPKGSHEQYF. CDR3 nucleotides: TGTGCCACCAGCAGAGGCCCCAAGGGATCCCACGAGCAGTACTTC. Combining the CDR3 with reference TRBV15 and TRBJ2-7 gives the whole variable domain DAMVIQNPRYQVTQFGKPVTLSCSQTLNHNVMYWYQQKSSQAPKLLFHYYDKDFNNEADTPDNFQSRRPNTSFCFLDIRSPGLGDTAMYLCATSRGPKGSHEQYFGPGTRLTVT.

The J gene is TRBJ1-2, the V gene TRBV25-1; TRBD1 is a possible D gene (5 bases). In germline, CDR1 is MGHDK, CDR2 SYGVNS. The V end was cut by 0 bases, the J end by 4 bases, with 12 bases between. CDR3 length: 15 amino acids. CDR3 DNA: TGTGCCAGCAGTGAATATGGAGTCGGGGGCTATGGCTACACCTTC. This encodes CASSEYGVGGYGYTF.

The chain recombines TRBV4-2 with TRBJ2-5; perhaps D is TRBD1 or TRBD2 (5 bases each). Trimming pared 1 base from V and 4 bases from J, leaving 10 bases between. The V gene's germline CDR1 is LGHNA and CDR2 YNFKEQ. This CDR3 has 14 amino acids. CDR3 bases: TGTGCCAGCAGCCAAGCGCCAGGGAGAGAGACCCAGTACTTC. As protein: CASSQAPGRETQYF.

This clone was seen at least ten times. CDR3 residues: CASSSDIGSGKGHEQYF. CDR3 coding DNA: TGTGCCAGCAGTTCCGACATCGGCAGCGGGAAGGGCCACGAGCAGTACTTC. The chain couples TRBV7-9 to TRBJ2-7; 7 nucleotides match TRBD2. The germline V gene has CDR1 SEHNR and CDR2 FQNEAQ (reference sequence). The CDR3 is made up of 17 amino acids. With 6 bases clipped from V and 5 bases from J, the junction kept 19 bases outside the gene matches.

J is TRBJ1-2 and V is TRBV29-1; tentatively, D is TRBD1 (6 bases). Germline V gene sequence: CDR1 SQVTM, CDR2 ANQGSEA. Trimming cost V 7 bases and J 3 bases, with 15 bases left between them. The CDR3 covers 13 residues. This chain's CDR3 is CSGRRPGDYGYTF. The CDR3, as DNA: TGCAGCGGCCGGCGGCCAGGGGACTATGGCTACACCTTC.

Only a few counts were recorded for this clone. The chain links TRBV11-2 to TRBJ2-5; no clear D. CDR1 and CDR2 from the germline V gene are SGHAT and FQNNGV. The CDR3 sequence is 13 residues long. Trimming removed 5 bases from V and 5 bases from J, with 12 bases in between. CDR3 nucleotide sequence: TGTGCCAGCAGCCGTCGATCTAGGGAGACCCAGTACTTC. It translates to CASSRRSRETQYF.

The rearrangement joins TRBV19 to TRBJ1-2; D remains unclear. The length of the CDR3 is 12 residues. V lost 9 bases and J lost 3, with 11 bases in between. CDR1 is LNHDA, CDR2 SQIVND, per germline (reference sequence). CDR3 protein: CASRRDHYGYTF. The CDR3 DNA follows: TGTGCCAGCAGGAGGGATCACTATGGCTACACCTTC.

The gene calls are TRBV2 and TRBJ1-2; D ambiguous. Germline lookup yields CDR1 SNHLY and CDR2 FYNNEI. Between the trimmed V and J ends, which lost 7 bases and 4 bases, there was a span of 13 bases. The CDR3 extends over 13 amino acids. The CDR3 reads CASTEGQSYGYTF. The CDR3 coding sequence is TGTGCCAGCACGGAAGGCCAATCCTATGGCTACACCTTC.

As DNA, the CDR3 is TGCAGCGTTGAAGGGGGACAGGGCGATGGCTACACCTTC. Protein: CSVEGGQGDGYTF. The V and J genes are TRBV29-1 and TRBJ1-2; 9 bases are a match to TRBD1. Germline trimming cut 1 base from V and 6 bases from J; bases unmatched to any gene: 3. The germline gives CDR1 SQVTM, CDR2 ANQGSEA. The CDR3 runs to 13 residues. The whole variable domain, filled in from reference TRBV29-1 and TRBJ1-2, reads SAVISQKPSRDICQRGTSLTIQCQVDSQVTMMFWYRQQPGQSLTLIATANQGSEATYESGFVIDKFPISRPNLTFSTLTVSNMSPEDSSIYLCSVEGGQGDGYTFGSGTRLTVV.